Shown below are 11 T cell receptor beta chains from a single sample sequenced in a study of control samples from healthy donors and cancer patients (dated by TCRdb to the early 2020s). To prepare the library, the immunoSEQ multiplex PCR assay was applied. Here the immuneACCESS table is served through TCRdb, limited to in-frame sequences with V and J called. Missing clones are a known gap in these copies; in checked studies unresolved V genes cover under half, and the rest lacks a known reason. This sample gives about 220,000 clones in total; just under 95% of them show up just once. Less than 1.6% of the sample belongs to the ten largest clones. Sample: blood. The receptors stem from a man in his fifties or sixties in good health.

This clone was detected only once. The chain uses TRBV6-2 or TRBV6-3 and TRBJ2-7, with TRBD1 as a possible D gene (5 bases). Germline values: CDR1 MNHEY, CDR2 SVGEGT. Trimming took off 6 bases at V and 3 bases at J, with 6 bases between the two ends. CDR3 length equals 11 residues. In DNA, the CDR3 is TGTGCCAGCAGCAGGGACTACGAGCAGTACTTC. Its protein is CASSRDYEQYF.

This chain joins TRBV29-1 and TRBJ1-2, with D possibly TRBD1 on 6 matching bases. The germline V and J ends were trimmed by 6 bases and 6 bases, with 8 bases remaining between them. Germline V gene sequence: CDR1 SQVTM, CDR2 ANQGSEA. The CDR3 consists of 10 residues. The chain's CDR3 is CSVAGDGYTF. The CDR3 DNA reads as TGCAGCGTCGCAGGGGATGGCTACACCTTC.

The chain links TRBV4-1 to TRBJ1-5; D is uncertain. The germline V gene encodes CDR1 MGHRA and CDR2 YSYEKL. Trimming pared 4 bases from V and 3 bases from J, leaving 19 bases between. CDR3 length equals 17 residues. The CDR3 reads CASSPNYWEGPNQPQHF. In DNA form, the CDR3 reads TGCGCCAGCAGCCCCAATTACTGGGAGGGCCCCAATCAGCCCCAGCATTTT.

This clone was seen once. The genes are TRBV7-9 and TRBJ1-1; TRBD1 might be the D (5 bases). The CDR3 sequence is 15 residues long. V lost 6 bases and J lost 3, with 17 bases in between. Germline values: CDR1 SEHNR, CDR2 FQNEAQ (reference sequence). CDR3 residues: CASSLQLVGDTEAFF. CDR3 bases: TGTGCCAGCAGTCTCCAATTGGTAGGGGACACTGAAGCTTTCTTT.

The V and J genes are TRBV2 and TRBJ2-3; TRBD1 is a possible D gene (6 bases). V lost 7 bases and J lost 4, with 12 bases in between. Germline CDR1 SNHLY, CDR2 FYNNEI. The CDR3 is 13 amino acids. The CDR3 DNA follows: TGTGCCAGCACCACAGGGTCGGCAGATACGCAGTATTTT. Its protein is CASTTGSADTQYF.

This clone showed up just a few times. The chain employs TRBV7-2 and TRBJ2-7; possible D gene TRBD1, 6 bases. The germline V gene encodes CDR1 SGHTA and CDR2 FQGNSA. V shed 5 bases and J shed 5 bases, with 16 bases lying between them. The CDR3 runs to 14 residues. CDR3 residues: CASSADRQFNEQYF. DNA for the CDR3: TGTGCCAGCAGCGCCGACAGGCAATTCAACGAGCAGTACTTC.

This clone has only one observation. V gene TRBV6-6 combines with J gene TRBJ1-1; D ambiguous. The germline V gene encodes CDR1 MNHNY and CDR2 SVGAGI (reference sequence). V dropped 6 bases and J dropped 4 bases, with 9 bases sitting between them. The CDR3 totals 12 residues. CDR3 DNA: TGTGCCAGCAGCCTACAGTTCACTGAAGCTTTCTTT. This translates into CASSLQFTEAFF.

This chain's CDR3 is CASTRSTGNSGNTIYF. CDR3 sequence (DNA): TGTGCCAGCACCCGTTCTACAGGGAACTCTGGAAACACCATATATTTT. The chain carries TRBV6-6 and TRBJ1-3; possibly TRBD1 for D (6 bases). Germline V gene data show CDR1 as MNHNY and CDR2 as SVGAGI (reference sequence). This CDR3 is 16 amino acids long. Trimming shortened V by 7 bases and J by 0 bases, and 16 bases separated the two germline ends.

The rearrangement links TRBV18 to TRBJ2-1, with D perhaps TRBD1 or TRBD2 (6 bases each). Between the trimmed V and J ends, which lost 5 bases and 2 bases, there was a span of 13 bases. This CDR3 is built from 15 residues. Per germline, CDR1 KGHSH and CDR2 LQKENI. CDR3 amino acids: CASSASGAPYNEQFF. The CDR3 coding sequence is TGTGCCAGCTCAGCCTCGGGGGCTCCCTACAATGAGCAGTTCTTC.

This sequence joins TRBV7-9 and TRBJ1-1; D is perhaps TRBD1 (5 bases). The CDR3 is 11 amino acids. CDR1 SEHNR and CDR2 FQNEAQ come from the germline V gene (reference sequence). V lost 5 bases and J lost 4, with 5 bases in between. CDR3 protein: CASSQGTEAFF. The CDR3 DNA sequence: TGTGCCAGCAGCCAGGGCACTGAAGCTTTCTTT.

The chain employs TRBV7-2 and TRBJ2-5, with no clear D. Germline V gene sequence: CDR1 SGHTA, CDR2 FQGNSA. CDR3 length: 14 residues. V lost 5 bases, J lost 5 bases, and 15 bases lay in between. As DNA, the CDR3 is TGTGCCAGCAGCAGATCATCGGGCCTGGAGACCCAGTACTTC. The encoded protein is CASSRSSGLETQYF.